This T cell receptor (beta chain) was found in a study of blood T cell repertoires in COVID-19. Study-wide background: The cDNA or gDNA used as material had been derived from T cells, B-cell-depleted T cells, or PBMCs.

Germline V gives CDR1 MDHEN, CDR2 SYDVKM. The CDR3 length is 15 residues. V lost 7 bases and J 1 base, leaving 16 bases between the germline ends. Per the original data handling: By means of reference gene primer amplification, nucleated cell counts were estimated. The table came from immunoSEQ multiplex PCR; TCRdb's copy has only in-frame clones and leaves some out. D and trimming were read from the DNA, whereas the V and J calls and clone size are those reported in that table. The profile shows approximately 190,000 clones, 60% to 80% of them singletons. The genes are TRBV28 and TRBJ1-1; weak D call: TRBD1 (6 bases). The sequenced sample was peripheral blood. The receptor's source is a man in his fifties or sixties with active or convalescent COVID-19. The CDR3 loop reads CASTLADRRNTEAFF. The CDR3 DNA reads as TGTGCCAGCACCTTAGCTGACAGGCGGAACACTGAAGCTTTCTTT. Complete variable domain (other parts from reference TRBV28 and TRBJ1-1): DVKVTQSSRYLVKRTGEKVFLECVQDMDHENMFWYRQDPGLGLRLIYFSYDVKMKEKGDIPEGYSVSREKKERFSLILESASTNQTSMYLCASTLADRRNTEAFFGQGTRLTVV.